This passage covers 7 T cell receptor beta chains from one sample sequenced in a study of shared clonotypes between healthy human individuals. Method: immunoSEQ multiplex PCR; TCRdb's copy keeps in-frame clones and lacks some. The sample yields about 1.1 million clones, approximately 80% seen once. What was sequenced was memory CD4+ T cells from PBMCs. Specified subset: CD45RA-negative fraction. The source is a man between 18 and 35 years old in good health. Some clones in this sample may be carry-over from other donors' samples.

The V gene is TRBV5-1, the J gene TRBJ1-3, with 7 bases fitting TRBD1. Trimming at V came to 4 bases and at J to 1 base, leaving 2 bases not matched to a gene. The germline V gene has CDR1 SGHRS and CDR2 YFSETQ. This CDR3 has 14 residues. CDR3 in amino acids: CASSEGQSGNTIYF. DNA of the CDR3: TGCGCCAGCAGCGAGGGACAGTCTGGAAACACCATATATTTT.

The V and J genes are TRBV15 and TRBJ2-2; D could derive from TRBD1 or TRBD2 (5 bases each). The CDR3 has 18 residues. Trimming pared 3 bases from V and 6 bases from J, leaving 23 bases between. CDR1 is LNHNV and CDR2 is YYDKDF in the germline V gene (reference sequence). For the CDR3, the DNA is TGTGCCACCAGCAGTCTTTCCGGGACCCTCGGCGTGCCCGGGGAGCTGTTTTTT. Its translation: CATSSLSGTLGVPGELFF.

This clone was seen only a few times. This specimen includes other DNA sequences encoding the same CDR3. The rearrangement joins TRBV7-9 to TRBJ1-3; D ambiguous. Trimming pared 0 bases from V and 4 bases from J, leaving 4 bases between. The CDR3 covers 13 residues. Germline V gene lookup returns CDR1 SEHNR and CDR2 FQNEAQ (reference sequence). CDR3 loop: CASSLAGGNTIYF. The CDR3 region has the DNA TGTGCCAGCAGCTTAGCCGGGGGAAACACCATATATTTT.

V and J are TRBV11-2 and TRBJ2-5; D is undetermined. Germline loops: CDR1 SGHAT, CDR2 FQNNGV. This CDR3 contains 13 residues. V lost 0 bases, J lost 7 bases, and 9 bases lay in between. CDR3 residues: CASSLDPQSTQYF. The CDR3 DNA is TGTGCCAGCAGCTTAGACCCCCAGTCGACCCAGTACTTC.

A note on this clone: A much larger clone sits a single nucleotide away, making a read error possible. The gene calls are TRBV7-9 and TRBJ2-1, with 9 bases that match TRBD1. Per germline, CDR1 SEHNR and CDR2 FQNEAQ (reference sequence). This CDR3 region has 14 residues. With 4 bases clipped from V and 6 bases from J, the junction kept 4 bases outside the gene matches. CDR3: CASSSGTGFNEQFF. CDR3 nucleotides: TGTGCCAGCAGCTCCGGGACAGGGTTCAATGAGCAGTTCTTC.

Only a few counts were recorded for this clone. This chain joins TRBV28 and TRBJ2-3, with D unresolved. Trimming took 3 bases from V and 8 from J, leaving 6 bases between them. Germline loops: CDR1 MDHEN, CDR2 SYDVKM. The CDR3 has 11 amino acids. CDR3 sequence: CASSFKVTQYF. In DNA form, the CDR3 reads TGTGCCAGCAGTTTTAAGGTTACGCAGTATTTT.

The chain combines TRBV7-8 with TRBJ2-3; no firm D call. The CDR3 extends over 12 amino acids. V gave up 5 bases and J gave up 6 bases, with 9 bases separating them. Germline lookup yields CDR1 SGHVS and CDR2 FQNEAQ. The CDR3 region is CASSIRVDTQYF. The DNA for the CDR3 is TGTGCCAGCAGCATAAGGGTGGATACGCAGTATTTT.